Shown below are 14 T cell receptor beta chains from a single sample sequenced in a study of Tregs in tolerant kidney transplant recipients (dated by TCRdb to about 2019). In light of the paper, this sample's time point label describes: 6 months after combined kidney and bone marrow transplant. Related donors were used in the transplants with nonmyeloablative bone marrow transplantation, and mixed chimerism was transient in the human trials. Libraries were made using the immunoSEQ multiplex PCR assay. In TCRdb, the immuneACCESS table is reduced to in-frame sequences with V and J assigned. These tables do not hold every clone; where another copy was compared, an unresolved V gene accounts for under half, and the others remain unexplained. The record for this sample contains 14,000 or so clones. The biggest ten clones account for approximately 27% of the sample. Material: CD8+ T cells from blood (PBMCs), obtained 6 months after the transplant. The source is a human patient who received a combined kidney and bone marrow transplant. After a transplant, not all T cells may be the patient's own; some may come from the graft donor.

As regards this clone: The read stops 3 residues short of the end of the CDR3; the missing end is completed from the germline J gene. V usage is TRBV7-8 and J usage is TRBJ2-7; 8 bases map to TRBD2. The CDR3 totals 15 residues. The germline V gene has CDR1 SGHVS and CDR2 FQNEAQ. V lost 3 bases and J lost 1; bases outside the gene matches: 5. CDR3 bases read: TGTGCCAGCAGCTTTACCGGGACTAGGTCCTACGAG. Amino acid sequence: CASSFTGTRSYE. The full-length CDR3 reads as CASSFTGTRSYEQYF.

Here the CDR3 reads CASSAPGQGEDFAGELFF. CDR3 DNA, as far as it was read: TGTGCCAGCAGCGCACCGGGACAGGGGGAGGATTTTGCCGGGGAG. The gene calls are TRBV7-6 and TRBJ2-2; 11 bases are a match to TRBD1. The CDR3 end is not reached by the read, which stops 3 residues before it; the germline J gene fills it in. Germline V CDR1 and CDR2: SGHVS, FNYEAQ. CDR3 length equals 18 residues. The V gene end was trimmed by 5 bases and the J gene end by 6 bases; junction bases not matched to a gene: 14.

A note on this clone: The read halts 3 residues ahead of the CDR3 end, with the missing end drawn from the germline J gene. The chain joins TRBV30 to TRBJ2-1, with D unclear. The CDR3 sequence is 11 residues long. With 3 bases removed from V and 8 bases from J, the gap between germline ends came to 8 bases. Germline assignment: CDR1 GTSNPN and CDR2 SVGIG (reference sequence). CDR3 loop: CAWRDFHEQFF. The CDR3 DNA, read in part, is TGTGCCTGGAGAGACTTTCATGAG.

CDR3 region: CASSARTGEGETQYF. The DNA read from the CDR3 is TGTGCCAGCAGCGCCCGGACAGGGGAGGGGGAGACC. The rearrangement uses TRBV13 and TRBJ2-5, with 9 bases fitting TRBD1. Read coverage stops 3 residues before the CDR3 terminus; the germline J gene supplies the remainder. The germline V gene has CDR1 PRHDT and CDR2 FYEKMQ (reference sequence). This CDR3 is 15 amino acids long. V shed 5 bases, J shed 5 bases, and the junction held 9 bases outside the gene matches.

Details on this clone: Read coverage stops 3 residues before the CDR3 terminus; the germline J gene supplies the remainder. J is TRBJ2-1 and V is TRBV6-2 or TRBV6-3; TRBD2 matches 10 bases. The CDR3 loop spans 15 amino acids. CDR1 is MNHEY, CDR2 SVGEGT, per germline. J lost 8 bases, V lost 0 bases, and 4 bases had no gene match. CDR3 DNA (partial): TGTGCCAGCAGTTACTCTAGCGGGGGGCGGGATGAG. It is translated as CASSYSSGGRDE. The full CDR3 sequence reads CASSYSSGGRDEQFF.

CDR3 DNA (partial): TGTGCCAGCAGTTTACCCGGGGAGCGAGAGACC. Residues: CASSLPGERET. The complete CDR3 reads CASSLPGERETQYF. The rearrangement links TRBV28 to TRBJ2-5; TRBD2 might be the D (5 bases). The sequence runs out 3 residues before the end of the CDR3; the remainder is reconstructed from the germline J gene. The V and J ends lost 2 bases and 4 bases respectively, with 11 bases between them. This CDR3 spans 14 amino acids. CDR1 and CDR2 (germline): MDHEN, SYDVKM.

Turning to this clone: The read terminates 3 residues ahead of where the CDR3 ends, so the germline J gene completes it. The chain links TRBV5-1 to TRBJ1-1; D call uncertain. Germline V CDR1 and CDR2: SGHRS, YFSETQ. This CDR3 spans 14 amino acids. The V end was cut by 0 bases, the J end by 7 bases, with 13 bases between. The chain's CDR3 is CASSLEQLVDEAFF. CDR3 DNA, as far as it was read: TGCGCCAGCAGCTTGGAACAGCTTGTTGATGAA.

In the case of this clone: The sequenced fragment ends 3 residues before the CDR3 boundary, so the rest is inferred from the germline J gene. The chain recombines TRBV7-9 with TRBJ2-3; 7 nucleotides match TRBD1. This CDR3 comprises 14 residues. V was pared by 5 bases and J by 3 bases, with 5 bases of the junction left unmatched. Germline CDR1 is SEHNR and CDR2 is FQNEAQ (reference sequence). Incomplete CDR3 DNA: TGTGCCAGCAGCCCGGACAGGTCAACAGATACG. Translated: CASSPDRSTDT. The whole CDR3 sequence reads CASSPDRSTDTQYF. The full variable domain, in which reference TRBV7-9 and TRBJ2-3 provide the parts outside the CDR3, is DTGVSQNPRHKITKRGQNVTFRCDPISEHNRLYWYRQTLGQGPEFLTYFQNEAQLEKSRLLSDRFSAERPKGSFSTLEIQRTEQGDSAMYLCASSPDRSTDTQYFGPGTRLTVL.

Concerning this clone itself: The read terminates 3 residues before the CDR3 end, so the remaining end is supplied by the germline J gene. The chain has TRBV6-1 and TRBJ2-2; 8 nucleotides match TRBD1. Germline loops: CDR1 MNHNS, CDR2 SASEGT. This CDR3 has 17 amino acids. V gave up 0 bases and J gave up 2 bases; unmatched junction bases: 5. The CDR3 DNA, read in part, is TGTGCCAGCAGTGAAGCGCTAGGACAGGGAAACACCGGGGAG. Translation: CASSEALGQGNTGE. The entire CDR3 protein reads CASSEALGQGNTGELFF.

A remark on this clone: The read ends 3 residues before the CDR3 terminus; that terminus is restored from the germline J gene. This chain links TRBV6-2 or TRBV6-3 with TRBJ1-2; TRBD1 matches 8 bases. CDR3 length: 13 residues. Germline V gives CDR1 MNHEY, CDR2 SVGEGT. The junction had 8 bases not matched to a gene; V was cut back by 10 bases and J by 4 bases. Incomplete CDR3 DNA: TGTGCCAAAGGACAGGGTTCGGGCTATGGC. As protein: CAKGQGSGYG. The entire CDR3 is CAKGQGSGYGYTF.

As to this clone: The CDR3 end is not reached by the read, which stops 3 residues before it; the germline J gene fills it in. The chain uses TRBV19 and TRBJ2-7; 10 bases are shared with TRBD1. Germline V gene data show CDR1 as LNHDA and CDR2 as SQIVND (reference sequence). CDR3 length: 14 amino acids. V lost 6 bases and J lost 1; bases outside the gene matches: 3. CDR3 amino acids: CASSWTGGSYEQYF. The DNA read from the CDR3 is TGTGCCAGTAGCTGGACAGGGGGATCCTACGAG.

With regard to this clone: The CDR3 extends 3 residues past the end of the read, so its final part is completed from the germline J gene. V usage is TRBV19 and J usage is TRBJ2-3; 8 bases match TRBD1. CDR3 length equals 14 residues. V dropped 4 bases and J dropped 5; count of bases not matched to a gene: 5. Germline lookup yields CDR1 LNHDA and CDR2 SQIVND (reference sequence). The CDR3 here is CASSSRGHIDTQYF. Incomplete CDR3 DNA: TGTGCCAGTAGTAGCAGGGGGCATATAGATACG.

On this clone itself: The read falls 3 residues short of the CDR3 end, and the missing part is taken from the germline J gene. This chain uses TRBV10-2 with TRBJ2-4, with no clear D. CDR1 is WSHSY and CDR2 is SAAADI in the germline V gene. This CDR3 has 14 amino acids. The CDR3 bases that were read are TGCGCCAGCAATGACGGAACAACTAACTATGGT. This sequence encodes CASNDGTTNYG. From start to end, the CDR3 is CASNDGTTNYGQYF.

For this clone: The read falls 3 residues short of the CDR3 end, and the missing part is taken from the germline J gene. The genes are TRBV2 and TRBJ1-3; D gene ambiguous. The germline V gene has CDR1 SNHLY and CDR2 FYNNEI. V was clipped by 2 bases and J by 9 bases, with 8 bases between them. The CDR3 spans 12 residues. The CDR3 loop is CASSEFTSTIYF. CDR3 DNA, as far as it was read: TGTGCCAGCAGTGAATTTACAAGCACC.